These T cell receptor beta chains were read from a single sample in a study of cytomegalovirus exposure and HLA in healthy donors. Libraries were prepared by immunoSEQ multiplex PCR; TCRdb keeps only in-frame clonotypes and omits some of them. The sample lists hundreds of thousands of clones, 80% to 90% occurring once. Source material: PBMCs. These receptors all stem from a man between 18 and 29 years old in good health and CMV-seronegative. Both conserved end residues are part of each CDR3. The D gene is left open where the match is weak. Clone size is not always given. Where it is, it says once, few, many or a class for expanded clones.

v_call: TRBV11-2
j_call: TRBJ1-6
d_call: -
clone_size: few
cdr3_length: 13
cdr3_aa: CASSLDRDSPLHF
cdr3_nt: TGTGCCAGCAGCTTAGATCGTGATTCACCCCTCCACTTT

v_call: TRBV2
j_call: TRBJ2-2
d_call: -
clone_size: -
cdr3_length: 16
cdr3_aa: CASSDLVTGNTGELFF
cdr3_nt: TGTGCCAGCAGTGATCTCGTGACAGGGAACACCGGGGAGCTGTTTTTT

v_call: TRBV4-3
j_call: TRBJ2-5
d_call: TRBD2
clone_size: -
cdr3_length: 17
cdr3_aa: CASSQDRRASGRETQYF
cdr3_nt: TGCGCCAGCAGCCAAGATAGAAGGGCTAGCGGGAGGGAGACCCAGTACTTC

v_call: TRBV11-3
j_call: TRBJ2-1
d_call: -
clone_size: once
cdr3_length: 13
cdr3_aa: CASSGLEWNEQFF
cdr3_nt: TGTGCCAGCAGTGGGTTGGAGTGGAATGAGCAGTTCTTC

v_call: TRBV19
j_call: TRBJ1-5
d_call: TRBD1
clone_size: -
cdr3_length: 13
cdr3_aa: CASSATGGRPQHF
cdr3_nt: TGTGCCAGTAGTGCGACAGGGGGTCGGCCCCAGCATTTT

v_call: TRBV2
j_call: TRBJ2-7
d_call: -
clone_size: -
cdr3_length: 17
cdr3_aa: CASSETGPDSGSYEQYF
cdr3_nt: TGTGCCAGCAGTGAAACGGGGCCGGATAGCGGATCCTACGAGCAGTACTTC

v_call: TRBV5-4
j_call: TRBJ1-1
d_call: TRBD1
clone_size: -
cdr3_length: 14
cdr3_aa: CASSQRQGYTEAFF
cdr3_nt: TGTGCCAGCAGCCAAAGACAGGGGTACACTGAAGCTTTCTTT

v_call: TRBV19
j_call: TRBJ2-7
d_call: -
clone_size: -
cdr3_length: 15
cdr3_aa: CASSINRVVPYEQYF
cdr3_nt: TGTGCCAGTAGTATCAACAGGGTTGTCCCCTACGAGCAGTACTTC

v_call: TRBV30
j_call: TRBJ2-7
d_call: TRBD1
clone_size: -
cdr3_length: 14
cdr3_aa: CAWRPGQYSYEQYF
cdr3_nt: TGTGCCTGGAGACCGGGACAGTACTCCTACGAGCAGTACTTC

v_call: TRBV19
j_call: TRBJ2-7
d_call: -
clone_size: once
cdr3_length: 16
cdr3_aa: CASSRRTTFSSYEQYF
cdr3_nt: TGTGCCAGTTCCCGGAGAACTACGTTCAGTTCCTACGAGCAGTACTTC

v_call: TRBV30
j_call: TRBJ2-1
d_call: -
clone_size: once
cdr3_length: 15
cdr3_aa: CAWSPLAYSYNEQFF
cdr3_nt: TGTGCCTGGAGTCCCCTAGCCTACTCCTACAATGAGCAGTTCTTC

v_call: TRBV18
j_call: TRBJ2-5
d_call: -
clone_size: -
cdr3_length: 14
cdr3_aa: CASSPRTARETQYF
cdr3_nt: TGTGCCAGCTCACCCCGGACAGCTCGGGAGACCCAGTACTTC

v_call: TRBV27
j_call: TRBJ2-7
d_call: -
clone_size: -
cdr3_length: 13
cdr3_aa: CASSLTAGTEQYF
cdr3_nt: TGTGCCAGCAGTTTGACCGCGGGAACAGAGCAGTACTTC

v_call: TRBV20-1
j_call: TRBJ1-1
d_call: -
clone_size: -
cdr3_length: 11
cdr3_aa: CSARERTEAFF
cdr3_nt: TGCAGTGCTAGGGAGCGAACGGAAGCTTTCTTT